This is a list of T cell receptor beta chains from one sample in a study of T cell changes during pregnancy in multiple sclerosis. Sequenced by immunoSEQ multiplex PCR; TCRdb stores in-frame clones only, minus some. The table lists almost 65,000 clones, about 92% of them singletons. The sequencing here drew on peripheral blood, taken in the first trimester of pregnancy. All receptors come from a female donor with multiple sclerosis, enrolled in a pregnancy study. Both conserved end residues are part of each CDR3. The D gene is left open where the match is weak. Size is stated for part of the rows, as once, few or many counts, or as a class when the clone is expanded.

J gene: TRBJ2-5
clone size: -
V gene: TRBV10-3
D gene: -
CDR3 protein: CAISEPGQQETQYF
CDR3 DNA: TGTGCCATCAGTGAGCCTGGACAGCAAGAGACCCAGTACTTC

J gene: TRBJ1-1
clone size: -
V gene: TRBV9
D gene: -
CDR3 protein: CASSVAHSKSSEAFF
CDR3 DNA: TGTGCCAGCAGCGTAGCCCACAGTAAATCCTCTGAAGCTTTCTTT

J gene: TRBJ2-1
clone size: -
V gene: TRBV5-6
D gene: -
CDR3 protein: CASVSALTGINNEQFF
CDR3 DNA: TGTGCCAGCGTTTCCGCCCTAACGGGAATAAACAATGAGCAGTTCTTC

J gene: TRBJ1-1
clone size: -
V gene: TRBV19
D gene: TRBD1
CDR3 protein: CASSPTGTEINTEAFF
CDR3 DNA: TGTGCCAGTAGCCCAACCGGGACAGAAATAAACACTGAAGCTTTCTTT

J gene: TRBJ1-5
clone size: -
V gene: TRBV10-2
D gene: TRBD1
CDR3 protein: CASSSGGYSNQPQHF
CDR3 DNA: TGCGCCAGCAGTTCAGGGGGTTATAGCAATCAGCCCCAGCATTTT

J gene: TRBJ2-1
clone size: -
V gene: TRBV7-2
D gene: -
CDR3 protein: CASSSQTYNEQFF
CDR3 DNA: TGTGCCAGCAGCTCTCAGACCTACAATGAGCAGTTCTTC

J gene: TRBJ1-2
clone size: -
V gene: TRBV2
D gene: TRBD1
CDR3 protein: CASRPGTDYGYTF
CDR3 DNA: TGTGCCAGCAGACCCGGGACAGACTATGGCTACACCTTC

J gene: TRBJ1-1
clone size: -
V gene: TRBV9
D gene: -
CDR3 protein: CASSGGSRKNTEAFF
CDR3 DNA: TGTGCCAGCAGCGGGGGCAGTCGGAAGAACACTGAAGCTTTCTTT

J gene: TRBJ1-5
clone size: -
V gene: TRBV7-9
D gene: -
CDR3 protein: CASSLGQYSNQPQHF
CDR3 DNA: TGTGCCAGCAGCTTAGGGCAGTATAGCAATCAGCCCCAGCATTTT

J gene: TRBJ2-7
clone size: -
V gene: TRBV19
D gene: -
CDR3 protein: CASSIQRVSSYEQYF
CDR3 DNA: TGTGCCAGTAGTATTCAGCGGGTTAGCTCCTACGAGCAGTACTTC

J gene: TRBJ1-2
clone size: -
V gene: TRBV27
D gene: -
CDR3 protein: CASSFFRNYGYTF
CDR3 DNA: TGTGCCAGCAGTTTCTTCAGAAACTATGGCTACACCTTC

J gene: TRBJ2-3
clone size: -
V gene: TRBV4-3
D gene: TRBD2
CDR3 protein: CASSQGLAEDTQYF
CDR3 DNA: TGCGCCAGCAGCCAAGGACTAGCGGAAGATACGCAGTATTTT

J gene: TRBJ2-4
clone size: once
V gene: TRBV4-3
D gene: TRBD1
CDR3 protein: CASSQGQGAAKNIQYF
CDR3 DNA: TGCGCCAGCAGCCAAGGTCAGGGGGCAGCCAAAAACATTCAGTACTTC

J gene: TRBJ1-2
clone size: -
V gene: TRBV10-2
D gene: -
CDR3 protein: CASSEWRNYGYTF
CDR3 DNA: TGCGCCAGCAGTGAATGGAGAAACTATGGCTACACCTTC

J gene: TRBJ2-3
clone size: once
V gene: TRBV27
D gene: TRBD2
CDR3 protein: CASQKGLAVNTDTQYF
CDR3 DNA: TGTGCCAGCCAAAAAGGGCTAGCGGTAAACACAGATACGCAGTATTTT

J gene: TRBJ1-3
clone size: -
V gene: TRBV7-9
D gene: -
CDR3 protein: CASSSMGNTIYF
CDR3 DNA: TGTGCCAGCAGCTCCATGGGAAACACCATATATTTT

J gene: TRBJ2-1
clone size: -
V gene: TRBV28
D gene: -
CDR3 protein: CASSLGPFNEQFF
CDR3 DNA: TGTGCCAGCAGTTTAGGCCCTTTCAATGAGCAGTTCTTC

J gene: TRBJ1-4
clone size: -
V gene: TRBV5-8
D gene: TRBD1
CDR3 protein: CASSPGQGLDNEKLFF
CDR3 DNA: TGTGCCAGCAGCCCTGGACAGGGCCTAGATAATGAAAAACTGTTTTTT